These T cell receptor beta chains were read from a single sample in a study of regulatory T cells in long-lasting Graves disease. MiXCR, applied by TCRdb to the multiplex PCR reads, yields one record per CDR3 protein. This sample carries some 600,000 distinct CDR3 sequences, about 16% of them seen once, and the ten largest clones take around 12%. The sample was also reused in another study, on T cells in Graves' hyperthyroidism and ophthalmopathy.

The specimen comprised peripheral blood mononuclear cells (PBMCs), sampled at new diagnosis, from a patient treated with antithyroid drugs. All receptors come from a man younger than 30 with Graves disease. The CDR3 runs from the conserved cysteine through the conserved F or W.

TRBJ2-6 TRBV7-2 CASSPGRTGANVLTF
TRBJ1-1 TRBV5-1 CASSFQGGPEAFF
TRBJ1-5 TRBV28 CASSRDSFNQPQHF
TRBJ1-1 TRBV3-1 CASSQDRVEGAMTEAFF
TRBJ1-1 TRBV10-3 CAISEDRSNTEAFF
TRBJ2-1 TRBV12-3/TRBV12-4 CASLDRNEQFF
TRBJ1-2 TRBV28 CASSLFGTSNGYTF
TRBJ1-1 TRBV9 CASSVSGQNTEAFF
TRBJ2-2 TRBV15 CATRPRSTGELFF
TRBJ1-1 TRBV13 CASSFYSGTGETEAFF
TRBJ2-1 TRBV12-3/TRBV12-4 CASSLTAGGVNEQFF
TRBJ2-1 TRBV3-1 CASSQGLAEPRNEQFF
TRBJ2-4 TRBV6-2/TRBV6-3 CASSYSGARHIQYF
TRBJ2-3 TRBV5-1 CASSEGTGTDTQYF
TRBJ2-7 TRBV20-1 CSASYGNIHEQYF
TRBJ2-3 TRBV14 CASSQVQTDTQYF
TRBJ2-3 TRBV28 CASSLLGREDTQYF
TRBJ1-5 TRBV9 CASSPFEGRGAQHF
TRBJ2-1 TRBV19 CASSIVGGRGNEQFF
TRBJ2-1 TRBV5-1 CASRTGLAGIDEQFF
TRBJ1-1 TRBV5-6 CASSLGPGVVSTEAFF
TRBJ1-6 TRBV20-1 CSASLTGEHSPLHF
TRBJ1-5 TRBV28 CASSDPRGASRQPQHF
TRBJ2-5 TRBV20-1 CSGRLAGGLETQYF
TRBJ2-4 TRBV27 CASSFYRDAAKNIQYF
TRBJ2-2 TRBV27 CASSQLAGPNTGELFF
TRBJ2-5 TRBV19 CASTTSGGLTQYF
TRBJ1-3 TRBV27 CASSSRSRGNTIYF
TRBJ2-7 TRBV20-1 CSARDGLGYEQYF
TRBJ2-7 TRBV2 CASQRADSYEQYF
TRBJ2-1 TRBV12-3/TRBV12-4 CASSTDRGDEQFF
TRBJ1-4 TRBV30 CAWAENEKLFF
TRBJ2-2 TRBV30 CAWRGGTSGSQTGELFF
TRBJ2-3 TRBV18 CASSPRGDRGSTDTQYF
TRBJ1-4 TRBV27 CASSPSAGNEKLFF
TRBJ2-7 TRBV11-2 CASSLTSGRGSYEQYF
TRBJ2-5 TRBV7-9 CASSLHKEVEIQYF
TRBJ2-1 TRBV5-4 CASSLERGRQRSEQFF
TRBJ1-2 TRBV6-5 CASSSYRGGDYGYTF
TRBJ2-2 TRBV11-2 CASSLVPHGPPTGELFF
TRBJ2-1 TRBV7-8 CASSLSLGRRNEQFF